Below, 12 T cell receptor beta chains from the same sample are listed, as sequenced in a study of blood T cell repertoires in COVID-19 (TCRdb year 2020). Library creation used the immunoSEQ multiplex PCR assay. TCRdb limited this immuneACCESS table to in-frame rearrangements with V and J called. A share of clones is missing; checked studies link under half to unresolved V genes, and the rest is unexplained. The sample records 250,000 to 400,000 clones, around 90% of which are singletons. The leading ten clones occupy less than 3% of the sample. Sequencing used peripheral blood. The receptor set was obtained from a woman aged 25 to 39 with COVID-19, enrolled during active disease.

The chain carries TRBV20-1 and TRBJ2-5, with D tentatively TRBD1 (7 bases). There are 16 residues in the CDR3. CDR1 and CDR2 from the germline V gene are DFQATT and SNEGSKA (reference sequence). Trimming left V 3 bases short and J 2 bases short, with 19 bases between. The CDR3 loop reads CSASPVQGGRQETQYF. Here the CDR3 DNA reads TGCAGTGCTAGTCCGGTCCAGGGGGGAAGGCAAGAGACCCAGTACTTC.

The CDR3 here is CASSQERKGGYTF. In DNA form, the CDR3 reads TGTGCCAGCAGCCAAGAACGGAAGGGGGGCTACACCTTC. The V gene is TRBV14, the J gene TRBJ1-2; D is perhaps TRBD1 (5 bases). V lost 0 bases and J 8 bases, leaving 10 bases between the germline ends. This CDR3 has 13 residues. Per germline, CDR1 SGHDN and CDR2 FVKESK.

Regarding this clone: A read error is possible here, since a much larger clone lies one base away. The V gene is TRBV5-1, the J gene TRBJ2-7; D may be TRBD1 (6 bases). There are 14 residues in the CDR3. With 0 bases removed from V and 5 bases from J, the gap between germline ends came to 12 bases. Germline V lookup: CDR1 SGHRS, CDR2 YFSETQ. The chain's CDR3 is CASSLGTVSNEQYF. CDR3 bases: TGCGCCAGCAGCTTGGGGACAGTTTCCAACGAGCAGTACTTC.

This clone was detected only once. The rearrangement links TRBV6-5 to TRBJ2-5, with D possibly TRBD2 on 6 matching bases. The CDR3 covers 15 residues. V lost 6 bases and J lost 2, with 16 bases in between. Germline V gives CDR1 MNHEY, CDR2 SVGAGI. The CDR3: CASSGGAGRQETQYF. The DNA of the CDR3 is TGTGCCAGCAGCGGTGGGGCGGGGAGGCAAGAGACCCAGTACTTC.

The sample holds a few counts of this clone. The J gene is TRBJ1-5, the V gene TRBV27; D is uncertain. Trimming removed 5 bases from V and 5 bases from J, with 7 bases in between. Germline lookup yields CDR1 MNHEY and CDR2 SMNVEV (reference sequence). The CDR3 contains 12 residues. The CDR3 here is CASSPLDQPQHF. Here the CDR3 DNA reads TGTGCCAGCAGTCCACTCGATCAGCCCCAGCATTTT.

The V call is TRBV19, the J call TRBJ1-2, with 10 bases aligning to TRBD1. CDR1 is LNHDA and CDR2 is SQIVND in the germline V gene (reference sequence). The V gene end was trimmed by 8 bases and the J gene end by 6 bases; junction bases not matched to a gene: 9. The CDR3 is 14 residues long. CDR3 residues: CASSSGGTGDGYTF. The CDR3 nucleotides read TGTGCCAGTTCCTCCGGCGGGACAGGGGATGGCTACACCTTC.

The chain uses TRBV20-1 and TRBJ1-5; 7 bases fit TRBD1. The CDR3 sequence is 14 residues long. The V gene's germline CDR1 is DFQATT and CDR2 SNEGSKA (reference sequence). V shed 3 bases, J shed 2 bases, and the junction held 4 bases outside the gene matches. As DNA, the CDR3 is TGCAGTGCTAGTCCCGACAGGGGCAATCAGCCCCAGCATTTT. It yields the protein CSASPDRGNQPQHF.

J is TRBJ1-5 and V is TRBV3-1 (or the pseudogene TRBV3-2), with D unresolved. This CDR3 has 13 residues. Germline-derived CDR1 and CDR2 are LGHDT and YNNKEL (reference sequence). V lost 1 base, J lost 5 bases, and 6 bases lay in between. The CDR3 reads CASSQGYYQPQHF. CDR3 in DNA: TGTGCCAGCAGCCAAGGCTATTATCAGCCCCAGCATTTT.

The chain is built from TRBV30 and TRBJ1-2; unclear D gene. The germline V gene encodes CDR1 GTSNPN and CDR2 SVGIG (reference sequence). V lost 4 bases, J lost 8 bases, and 11 bases lay in between. CDR3 length: 11 amino acids. The CDR3 reads CAWTRRSGYTF. CDR3 nucleotides: TGTGCCTGGACTAGGAGGTCCGGCTACACCTTC.

V gene TRBV6-5 combines with J gene TRBJ1-5; 10 bases line up with TRBD1. The CDR3 loop spans 15 amino acids. Germline trimming cut 6 bases from V and 6 bases from J; bases unmatched to any gene: 8. Germline-derived CDR1 and CDR2 are MNHEY and SVGAGI. In DNA, the CDR3 is TGTGCCAGCAGCCCCGACAGGGGGCGAGGTCAGCCCCAGCATTTT. It codes for CASSPDRGRGQPQHF.

The chain links TRBV28 to TRBJ2-2, with D perhaps matching TRBD1 (7 bases). The length of the CDR3 is 15 residues. Germline CDR1 and CDR2: MDHEN and SYDVKM. The V gene lost 7 bases and the J gene lost 4 bases, with 16 bases spanning the gap. This chain's CDR3 is CASTSGGFITGELFF. As DNA, the CDR3 is TGTGCCAGCACCTCAGGGGGGTTTATCACCGGGGAGCTGTTTTTT.

CDR3 DNA sequence: TGTGCCAGTAGTGCCAACCGGGGGGGAATAGAGACCCAGTACTTC. It yields the protein CASSANRGGIETQYF. The chain couples TRBV19 to TRBJ2-5; the match to TRBD2 covers 8 bases. This CDR3 has 15 amino acids. The ends lost 5 bases at V and 4 bases at J; junction bases unmatched: 9. Per the germline V gene, CDR1 is LNHDA and CDR2 is SQIVND (reference sequence).